The rows below give T cell receptor beta chains drawn from one sample of a study of blood T cells in healthy people across ages. From the 5' RACE reads, TCRdb called clonotypes with MiXCR, one entry per CDR3 protein. The sample has roughly 1,800,000 distinct CDR3 sequences, less than 50% seen once. Sequenced: blood. The receptors originated from a woman between 40 and 55 years old in good health. Each CDR3 is given with its conserved first and last residue. A D gene is named only where the DNA matches it firmly. The listing skips clone size in some rows; elsewhere it reads once, few, many or a size class.

D,V,size,J,CDR3,DNA
TRBD2,TRBV5-1,few,TRBJ2-3,CASSFFEGALAGFTDTQYF,TGCGCCAGCAGCTTTTTCGAGGGCGCGCTAGCGGGGTTTACAGATACGCAGTATTTT
.,TRBV27,.,TRBJ2-3,CASSRGPTDTQYF,TGTGCCAGCAGTAGGGGTCCCACAGATACGCAGTATTTT
TRBD1,TRBV7-2,.,TRBJ1-1,CASSPRDRAPTEAFF,TGTGCCAGCAGCCCGCGGGACAGGGCTCCAACTGAAGCTTTCTTT
.,TRBV5-1,.,TRBJ1-4,CASSLGSVQTNEKLFF,TGCGCCAGCAGCTTGGGCAGCGTCCAAACTAATGAAAAACTGTTTTTT
.,TRBV5-1,few,TRBJ1-4,CASSLEVAPNEKLFF,TGCGCCAGCAGCTTGGAGGTGGCCCCTAATGAAAAACTGTTTTTT
.,TRBV4-3,.,TRBJ2-3,CASSHSNTDTQYF,TGCGCCAGCAGCCACAGTAACACAGATACGCAGTATTTT
TRBD1,TRBV20-1,.,TRBJ2-3,CSARSGGADTQYF,TGCAGTGCTCGGTCAGGGGGAGCAGATACGCAGTATTTT
.,TRBV20-1,few,TRBJ2-3,CSVSYSDTQYF,TGCAGTGTCAGCTATTCGGATACGCAGTATTTT
.,TRBV20-1,few,TRBJ1-6,CSARRSSSPLHF,TGCAGTGCTAGAAGGTCTAGTTCACCCCTCCACTTT
.,TRBV20-1,.,TRBJ1-5,CSADRPGGGNQPQHF,TGTAGTGCTGACAGGCCTGGGGGGGGCAATCAGCCCCAGCATTTT
TRBD1,TRBV19,.,TRBJ2-4,CASSILQGASGNIQYF,TGTGCCAGTAGTATATTACAGGGGGCTTCGGGCAACATTCAGTACTTC
.,TRBV7-9,.,TRBJ2-3,CASSSSHAGLTDTQYF,TGTGCCAGCAGCTCCTCCCACGCCGGACTGACAGATACGCAGTATTTT
.,TRBV28,.,TRBJ1-5,CASRNWARSDQPQHF,TGTGCCAGCAGGAACTGGGCAAGGAGCGATCAGCCCCAGCATTTT
TRBD2,TRBV5-1,.,TRBJ2-5,CASSLMLAGGLHQETQYF,TGCGCCAGCAGCTTGATGTTAGCGGGGGGGCTTCACCAAGAGACCCAGTACTTC
TRBD1,TRBV5-6,.,TRBJ2-1,CASSRTRTGITYEQFF,TGTGCCAGCAGCCGCACCCGGACAGGGATCACCTACGAGCAGTTCTTC
.,TRBV7-9,.,TRBJ2-7,CASSPAGTGVSEQYF,TGTGCCAGCAGCCCAGCGGGGACAGGTGTCTCCGAGCAGTACTTC
.,TRBV6-6,few,TRBJ2-4,CASTNGVVGIQYF,TGTGCCAGCACCAACGGGGTAGTTGGCATTCAGTACTTC
.,TRBV20-1,.,TRBJ2-4,CSVMGGSGDKNIQYF,TGCAGTGTGATGGGGGGCAGCGGAGACAAAAACATTCAGTACTTC
TRBD2,TRBV7-2,many,TRBJ2-7,CASSLDGGGAYEQYF,TGTGCCAGCAGCTTAGATGGCGGGGGGGCCTACGAGCAGTACTTC
TRBD1,TRBV4-2,once,TRBJ1-2,CASSQEAGQTNYGYTF,TGTGCCAGCAGCCAAGAAGCGGGACAGACGAACTATGGCTACACCTTC
TRBD2,TRBV20-1,many,TRBJ2-5,CSAFDGTSDGTQYF,TGCAGTGCTTTTGACGGGACTAGTGACGGGACCCAGTACTTC
.,TRBV3-1,.,TRBJ2-5,CASSHPGRAEEETQYF,TGTGCCAGCAGCCACCCCGGCAGGGCGGAGGAGGAGACCCAGTACTTC
.,TRBV5-1,.,TRBJ2-7,CASSLDLASYEQYF,TGCGCCAGCAGCTTGGATCTGGCCTCCTACGAGCAGTACTTC
.,TRBV3-1,few,TRBJ2-7,CASSQVSGPYYEQYF,TGTGCCAGCAGCCAAGTTAGCGGCCCCTACTACGAGCAGTACTTC
.,TRBV4-3,few,TRBJ1-2,CASSQEYSYYGYTF,TGCGCCAGCAGCCAAGAGTACAGCTACTATGGCTACACCTTC
TRBD2,TRBV7-2,.,TRBJ2-3,CASSFSAGVIADTQYF,TGTGCCAGCAGCTTCTCAGCGGGGGTTATCGCAGATACGCAGTATTTT
TRBD2,TRBV18,.,TRBJ2-7,CASSPYGGNYDEQYF,TGTGCCAGCTCACCGTACGGGGGGAACTATGACGAGCAGTACTTC
TRBD1,TRBV4-3,few,TRBJ2-4,CASSQEHRQGKNIQYF,TGCGCCAGCAGCCAAGAACATAGACAGGGGAAAAACATTCAGTACTTC
.,TRBV28,.,TRBJ2-5,CASSVNRKETQYF,TGTGCCAGCAGTGTAAACAGAAAAGAGACCCAGTACTTC
.,TRBV7-2,few,TRBJ2-1,CASSLLSQASSNEQFF,TGTGCCAGCAGTTTGCTCTCCCAGGCTAGCTCCAATGAGCAGTTCTTC
.,TRBV7-2,.,TRBJ2-5,CASSLAGAVLQETQYF,TGTGCCAGCAGCTTAGCAGGAGCAGTACTCCAAGAGACCCAGTACTTC
.,TRBV6-2/TRBV6-3,few,TRBJ2-5,CASRHGTPVETQYF,TGTGCCAGCAGACACGGGACTCCCGTCGAGACCCAGTACTTC
.,TRBV6-2/TRBV6-3,.,TRBJ2-3,CASSYSMNSWTDNTDTQYF,TGTGCCAGCAGTTACTCGATGAACTCGTGGACGGACAACACAGATACGCAGTATTTT
.,TRBV4-3,.,TRBJ1-4,CASSQDYRQDNEKLFF,TGCGCCAGCAGCCAAGATTATAGGCAGGATAATGAAAAACTGTTTTTT
TRBD1,TRBV11-2,.,TRBJ2-7,CASSPYPGTGGRSYEQYF,TGTGCCAGCAGCCCCTACCCCGGGACAGGGGGCAGGTCCTACGAGCAGTACTTC
.,TRBV6-2/TRBV6-3,.,TRBJ2-1,CASSYSWGPGNEQFF,TGTGCCAGCAGTTACTCATGGGGGCCCGGTAATGAGCAGTTCTTC
.,TRBV3-1,.,TRBJ2-2,CASSRLGAANTGELFF,TGTGCCAGCAGCCGCTTAGGGGCCGCGAACACCGGGGAGCTGTTTTTT
.,TRBV11-2,.,TRBJ2-7,CASSLDPARGWSYEQYF,TGTGCCAGCAGCTTAGATCCGGCAAGGGGCTGGTCCTACGAGCAGTACTTC
TRBD1,TRBV18,few,TRBJ2-5,CASSSWTGGQQETQYF,TGTGCCAGCTCATCCTGGACAGGGGGCCAACAAGAGACCCAGTACTTC
.,TRBV21-1,.,TRBJ2-5,CASSKERQGVKYQETQYF,TGTGCCAGCAGCAAAGAACGTCAGGGGGTAAAATACCAAGAGACCCAGTACTTC
.,TRBV5-1,.,TRBJ2-7,CASSFPDRRAYEQYF,TGCGCCAGCAGCTTTCCTGACAGGAGGGCCTACGAGCAGTACTTC
.,TRBV6-5,.,TRBJ1-1,CASGGGSGNAEAFF,TGTGCCAGCGGTGGGGGTTCGGGTAACGCTGAAGCTTTCTTT
TRBD1,TRBV4-2,.,TRBJ2-1,CASSRTGTGAYEQFF,TGTGCCAGCAGCCGCACCGGGACAGGGGCCTACGAGCAGTTCTTC
.,TRBV6-5,few,TRBJ2-3,CASRRAGHGDTQYF,TGTGCCAGCAGGAGGGCAGGGCACGGAGATACGCAGTATTTT
TRBD1,TRBV12-3/TRBV12-4,.,TRBJ1-2,CASSFRGTGAGYTF,TGTGCCAGCAGCTTCCGGGGGACAGGGGCTGGCTACACCTTC
TRBD1,TRBV2,few,TRBJ2-3,CASSDYSLTGGSTDTQYF,TGTGCCAGCAGTGATTATTCCTTAACAGGGGGTAGCACAGATACGCAGTATTTT
.,TRBV7-2,.,TRBJ1-6,CASSVNRANSPLHF,TGTGCCAGCAGCGTAAACCGGGCAAATTCACCCCTCCACTTT
.,TRBV7-6,few,TRBJ2-3,CASSLGGWTGEDTQYF,TGTGCCAGCAGCTTAGGCGGGTGGACGGGTGAAGATACGCAGTATTTT
TRBD1,TRBV7-9,.,TRBJ1-4,CASSTRQGAGTNEKLFF,TGTGCCAGCAGCACCCGACAGGGGGCGGGAACTAATGAAAAACTGTTTTTT
TRBD1,TRBV9,.,TRBJ2-3,CASSVSPGQDTDTQYF,TGTGCCAGCAGCGTCTCGCCGGGACAGGACACAGATACGCAGTATTTT